A single sample is the source of the 10 T cell receptor beta chains below, sequenced in a study of control samples from healthy donors and cancer patients. Here immunoSEQ multiplex PCR was the method, and the copy in TCRdb shows in-frame clones only, minus some. Of 100,000 or so clones listed, approximately 84% are singletons. Sequences were obtained from blood. Every receptor here comes from a woman between 50 and 59 years old in good health.

The V call is TRBV6-6, the J call TRBJ1-5, with D hard to call. Between the trimmed V and J ends, which lost 5 bases and 6 bases, there was a span of 14 bases. The CDR3 runs to 14 residues. Per the germline V gene, CDR1 is MNHNY and CDR2 is SVGAGI (reference sequence). The CDR3 is CASSQDGETQPQHF. In nucleotides, the CDR3 is TGTGCCAGCAGTCAAGACGGGGAAACTCAGCCCCAGCATTTT.

The gene calls are TRBV7-3 and TRBJ2-2; D call uncertain. V was pared by 4 bases and J by 4 bases, with 4 bases between. The CDR3 has 12 residues. The germline V gene has CDR1 SGHTA and CDR2 FQGTGA. CDR3 in amino acids: CASSSSTGELFF. The CDR3 bases are TGTGCCAGCAGCTCATCCACCGGGGAGCTGTTTTTT.

This clone is a singleton in its sample. The rearrangement uses TRBV30 and TRBJ2-7, with 7 nucleotides matching TRBD1. V gave up 2 bases and J gave up 3 bases; unmatched junction bases: 4. Germline CDR1 and CDR2: GTSNPN and SVGIG (reference sequence). The CDR3 spans 13 residues. CDR3 residues: CAWSQGDGYEQYF. For the CDR3, the DNA is TGTGCCTGGAGTCAGGGGGATGGCTACGAGCAGTACTTC.

This clone was detected only once. J is TRBJ2-1 and V is TRBV7-9; the D is unclear. This CDR3 has 13 residues. V shed 4 bases and J shed 5 bases, with 9 bases lying between them. Germline loops: CDR1 SEHNR, CDR2 FQNEAQ (reference sequence). DNA of the CDR3: TGTGCCAGCAGCTATTCAACCAACAATGAGCAGTTCTTC. This translates into CASSYSTNNEQFF. The variable domain in full, with the rest retrieved from reference TRBV7-9 and TRBJ2-1, is DTGVSQNPRHKITKRGQNVTFRCDPISEHNRLYWYRQTLGQGPEFLTYFQNEAQLEKSRLLSDRFSAERPKGSFSTLEIQRTEQGDSAMYLCASSYSTNNEQFFGPGTRLTVL.

This chain uses TRBV7-2 with TRBJ2-5, with 7 nucleotides matching TRBD1. The germline V gene has CDR1 SGHTA and CDR2 FQGNSA. The junction had 0 bases not matched to a gene; V was cut back by 3 bases and J by 2 bases. There are 13 residues in the CDR3. CDR3 residues: CASSLGQQETQYF. CDR3 DNA sequence: TGTGCCAGCAGCTTGGGACAGCAAGAGACCCAGTACTTC. Full variable domain (remainder filled in from reference TRBV7-2 and TRBJ2-5): GAGVSQSPSNKVTEKGKDVELRCDPISGHTALYWYRQSLGQGLEFLIYFQGNSAPDKSGLPSDRFSAERTGGSVSTLTIQRTQQEDSAVYLCASSLGQQETQYFGPGTRLLVL.

The chain is built from TRBV19 and TRBJ2-3; tentatively, D is TRBD1 (5 bases). CDR1 and CDR2 from the germline V gene are LNHDA and SQIVND (reference sequence). With 9 bases removed from V and 0 bases from J, the gap between germline ends came to 10 bases. This CDR3 comprises 13 residues. The CDR3 nucleotides are TGTGCCAGCCAACACAGGAGCACAGATACGCAGTATTTT. This translates into CASQHRSTDTQYF.

Concerning this clone: Other DNA variants within this sample encode the same CDR3. This chain connects TRBV3-1 (or the pseudogene TRBV3-2) to TRBJ2-5; no firm D call. Germline CDR1 reads LGHDT; CDR2 reads YNNKEL (reference sequence). The CDR3 is made up of 11 amino acids. V was cut by 3 bases and J by 3 bases, with 2 bases left in between. CDR3 sequence: CASSQEETQYF. The CDR3 DNA reads as TGTGCCAGCAGCCAGGAAGAGACCCAGTACTTC.

This chain links TRBV3-1 (or the pseudogene TRBV3-2) with TRBJ2-7; 7 positions match TRBD1. The CDR3 has 15 amino acids. Germline loops: CDR1 LGHDT, CDR2 YNNKEL (reference sequence). V was clipped by 3 bases and J by 4 bases; unmatched bases: 9. The CDR3 reads CASSQSTGKMYEQYF. CDR3 coding DNA: TGTGCCAGCAGCCAGTCGACAGGGAAAATGTACGAGCAGTACTTC.

This rearrangement joins TRBV7-9 to TRBJ2-1; 7 bases fit TRBD2. There are 12 residues in the CDR3. Germline V CDR1 and CDR2: SEHNR, FQNEAQ (reference sequence). Trimming cost V 2 bases and J 15 bases; bases outside gene matches: 7. CDR3 nucleotide sequence: TGTGCCAGCAGCTTAATGGCGGGAGTCCCGTTCTTC. This translates into CASSLMAGVPFF. The full variable domain, in which reference TRBV7-9 and TRBJ2-1 provide the parts outside the CDR3, is DTGVSQNPRHKITKRGQNVTFRCDPISEHNRLYWYRQTLGQGPEFLTYFQNEAQLEKSRLLSDRFSAERPKGSFSTLEIQRTEQGDSAMYLCASSLMAGVPFFGPGTRLTVL.

This chain uses TRBV19 with TRBJ1-3; D gene ambiguous. Germline V lookup: CDR1 LNHDA, CDR2 SQIVND (reference sequence). Trimming cost V 5 bases and J 0 bases, with 5 bases left between them. The CDR3 loop spans 13 amino acids. CDR3 bases: TGTGCCAGTAGTCCCCCCTCTGGAAACACCATATATTTT. The encoded protein is CASSPPSGNTIYF.